This T cell receptor beta chain originates from a study of response to subunit inactivated influenza vaccine. Via MiXCR, TCRdb re-called the RT-PCR reads, giving one row per CDR3 protein. Of about 540,000 distinct CDR3 sequences listed, under 30% are singletons. The CDR3 runs 19 residues. The germline V gene has CDR1 SGHAT and CDR2 FQDESV (reference sequence). Trimming removed 3 bases from V and 0 bases from J; junction bases left unmatched: 11. A further study also used this sample, focusing on T cells expressing NK-cell markers. This second report adds: cDNA encoding TCR beta was synthesized via 5'RACE template switching incorporating UMIs.

V gene TRBV11-1 combines with J gene TRBJ2-6; 7 bases fit TRBD2. The source is a man aged 50 or older who received an inactivated influenza vaccine. The material sequenced was CD4+ T cells sorted from PBMCs, taken 11 to 12 days after vaccination. CDR3 sequence (DNA): TGTGCCAGCAGCTTTGGGGGGGAACACCTCTACTCTGGGGCCAACGTCCTGACTTTC. This sequence encodes CASSFGGEHLYSGANVLTF.